These 6 T cell receptor beta chains came from one sample sequenced in a study of blood T cell repertoires in COVID-19. Libraries were prepared by immunoSEQ multiplex PCR; TCRdb keeps only in-frame clonotypes and omits some of them. The table lists approximately 300,000 clones, about nine tenths of them singletons. Sample: PBMCs or T cells enriched from blood (not recorded which). These receptors originate from a woman aged 25 to 39 who had recovered from COVID-19.

V is TRBV5-1 and J is TRBJ2-1; a weak D match, TRBD2 (5 bases). CDR1 and CDR2 from the germline V gene are SGHRS and YFSETQ. With 4 bases removed from V and 5 bases from J, the gap between germline ends came to 13 bases. The CDR3 runs 14 residues. The DNA of the CDR3 is TGCGCCAGCAGCCCCTCGGGGATCGACAATGAGCAGTTCTTC. It encodes CASSPSGIDNEQFF.

This chain uses TRBV7-2 with TRBJ2-5; 7 bases fit TRBD1. Germline values: CDR1 SGHTA, CDR2 FQGNSA. The CDR3 is 13 amino acids. The V gene end was trimmed by 6 bases and the J gene end by 2 bases; junction bases not matched to a gene: 3. CDR3 DNA sequence: TGTGCCAGCAGTCAACAGGGGCAAGAGACCCAGTACTTC. Translating gives CASSQQGQETQYF.

The chain joins TRBV27 to TRBJ2-1, with 7 positions matching TRBD2. The germline V gene encodes CDR1 MNHEY and CDR2 SMNVEV (reference sequence). There are 15 residues in the CDR3. With V trimmed by 3 bases and J by 7 bases, 9 bases remained unmatched. As DNA, the CDR3 is TGTGCCAGCAGTTTCACGGCGGGAGCTTATAATGAGCAGTTCTTC. This codes for CASSFTAGAYNEQFF.

CDR3 nucleotides: TGTGCCAGCAGCTTTGGCAGGGCGACCTACAATGAGCAGTTCTTC. Translated, it gives CASSFGRATYNEQFF. The J gene is TRBJ2-1, the V gene TRBV7-9; weak D call: TRBD1 (5 bases). CDR1 and CDR2 from the germline V gene are SEHNR and FQNEAQ (reference sequence). This CDR3 region has 15 residues. Trimming took off 3 bases at V and 2 bases at J, with 11 bases between the two ends.

The chain joins TRBV7-8 to TRBJ2-7; D unclear. This CDR3 has 15 amino acids. The V and J ends lost 1 base and 2 bases respectively, with 12 bases between them. Germline-derived CDR1 and CDR2 are SGHVS and FQNEAQ. DNA of the CDR3: TGTGCCAGCAGCTTAGGGGTGGGCAGCACCTACGAGCAGTACTTC. Translating it yields CASSLGVGSTYEQYF.

The V call is TRBV5-1, the J call TRBJ1-4; D unclear. Per the germline V gene, CDR1 is SGHRS and CDR2 is YFSETQ. The CDR3 has 14 residues. The V end was cut by 3 bases, the J end by 0 bases, with 6 bases between. CDR3 residues: CASSSEATNEKLFF. The CDR3 bases are TGCGCCAGCAGCTCAGAGGCAACTAATGAAAAACTGTTTTTT.